This entry is about one TCR beta chain. Its antigen is unidentified. The CDR3 is 13 amino acids. V was trimmed by 6 bases and J by 5 bases, leaving 15 bases between them. CDR1 DFQATT and CDR2 SNEGSKA come from the germline V gene (reference sequence). This record belongs to a study of blood T cells in healthy people across ages. Regarding the study as a whole: Strong correlation linked observed beta diversity and percent naive T cells.

PCR was performed a second time for about 7 to 12 cycles using a sample-barcoded 5' primer and a J-beta primer mix. With 12 random nucleotides, a template-switch adaptor tagged each individual cDNA molecule. TCRdb re-called the 5' RACE reads with MiXCR, one entry per CDR3 protein. Found here are about 580,000 distinct CDR3 sequences, 47% of them singletons; the top ten hold under 30%. The rearrangement links TRBV20-1 to TRBJ2-3, with D maybe TRBD1 (6 bases). The sample taken for sequencing was blood. This receptor was obtained from an elderly man in good health. The CDR3 spells CSADDWGQDTQYF. DNA of the CDR3: TGCAGTGCGGATGACTGGGGGCAAGATACGCAGTATTTT.